The clone carrying this T cell receptor (beta chain) appeared once. The sample is drawn from a study of blood T cell repertoires in COVID-19. Across the whole study: PBMCs, B-cell-depleted T cells, or T cells provided the cDNA or gDNA that made up the material.

Original processing methods: Estimates of nucleated cell counts were drawn from the amplification of reference gene primers. Here immunoSEQ multiplex PCR was the method, and the copy in TCRdb shows in-frame clones only, minus some. V and J calls plus clone size are reproduced from that table; the DNA served to infer D and trimming. The sample yields under 300,000 clones, around 82% seen once. V was cut by 7 bases and J by 7 bases, with 14 bases left in between. The CDR3 contains 13 residues. In germline, CDR1 is LGHDT, CDR2 YNNKEL (reference sequence). The sample comprised peripheral blood. This sequence joins TRBV3-1 (or the pseudogene TRBV3-2) and TRBJ2-1; D may be TRBD2 (5 bases). The receptor comes from a woman older than 75 with active or convalescent COVID-19. CDR3 protein: CASTPDGKNEQFF. The CDR3 region has the DNA TGTGCCAGCACTCCGGACGGGAAGAATGAGCAGTTCTTC.